The rows below give T cell receptor beta chains drawn from one sample of a study of blood T cell repertoires in COVID-19. TCRdb keeps only in-frame clones here, not all; method: immunoSEQ multiplex PCR. This table holds around 250,000 clones, more than 70% found once. The material sequenced was peripheral blood. These receptors all stem from a man aged 80 or over with acute or convalescent COVID-19. CDR3s include the opening cysteine and the closing phenylalanine or tryptophan. Each record gives: J gene, D gene, V gene, CDR3 protein, CDR3 DNA. D genes are given only for firm matches.

J: TRBJ2-7; D: TRBD1; V: TRBV10-3; CDR3: CAISRDSTYEQYF; DNA: TGTGCCATCAGTCGGGACAGTACCTACGAGCAGTACTTC
J: TRBJ2-3; D: TRBD2; V: TRBV29-1; CDR3: CSVDGLAGMTDTQYF; DNA: TGCAGCGTTGATGGGCTAGCGGGAATGACAGATACGCAGTATTTT
J: TRBJ2-1; D: .; V: TRBV19; CDR3: CASSTIQGNYNEQFF; DNA: TGTGCCAGTAGTACCATACAGGGTAACTACAATGAGCAGTTCTTC
J: TRBJ2-1; D: TRBD2; V: TRBV2; CDR3: CASSEGLAGVNEQFF; DNA: TGTGCCAGCAGTGAAGGGCTAGCGGGAGTAAATGAGCAGTTCTTC
J: TRBJ2-1; D: .; V: TRBV5-1; CDR3: CASSLVAYNEQFF; DNA: TGCGCCAGCAGCTTGGTGGCTTACAATGAGCAGTTCTTC
J: TRBJ2-3; D: .; V: TRBV6-5; CDR3: CASSYSWDFTDTQYF; DNA: TGTGCCAGCAGTTACAGCTGGGACTTCACAGATACGCAGTATTTT
J: TRBJ1-2; D: .; V: TRBV4-3; CDR3: CASSQDPREGPYTF; DNA: TGCGCCAGCAGCCAAGATCCCCGGGAGGGGCCCTACACCTTC
J: TRBJ2-3; D: TRBD2; V: TRBV27; CDR3: CASRLRRRREGQDTQYF; DNA: TGTGCCAGCAGGTTACGGCGTAGGCGGGAGGGCCAGGATACGCAGTATTTT
J: TRBJ1-5; D: TRBD1; V: TRBV19; CDR3: CASKAQGVSNQPQHF; DNA: TGTGCCAGTAAAGCTCAGGGGGTTAGCAATCAGCCCCAGCATTTT
J: TRBJ1-2; D: TRBD1; V: TRBV28; CDR3: CASSVTGVGYTF; DNA: TGTGCCAGCAGTGTGACAGGGGTCGGCTACACCTTC
J: TRBJ2-1; D: .; V: TRBV28; CDR3: CASQGGGEQFF; DNA: TGTGCCAGCCAAGGAGGAGGTGAGCAGTTCTTC
J: TRBJ2-1; D: .; V: TRBV4-1; CDR3: CASSQDPLSMDEQFF; DNA: TGCGCCAGCAGCCAAGATCCCCTTTCTATGGATGAGCAGTTCTTC
J: TRBJ1-5; D: .; V: TRBV28; CDR3: CASSDSGSNQPQHF; DNA: TGTGCCAGCAGCGATTCCGGGAGCAATCAGCCCCAGCATTTT
J: TRBJ2-1; D: TRBD1; V: TRBV28; CDR3: CASLQGGTGGNEQFF; DNA: TGTGCCAGCCTCCAAGGGGGGACAGGGGGGAATGAGCAGTTCTTC
J: TRBJ2-2; D: TRBD2; V: TRBV11-3; CDR3: CASGPSGSTGELFF; DNA: TGTGCCAGCGGTCCCAGCGGGAGCACCGGGGAGCTGTTTTTT
J: TRBJ2-5; D: TRBD1; V: TRBV11-2; CDR3: CASSPAPGGDETQYF; DNA: TGTGCCAGCAGCCCTGCCCCAGGGGGCGATGAGACCCAGTACTTC